What follows describes a single T cell receptor (beta chain). The sample belongs to a study of T cell changes during pregnancy in multiple sclerosis. Profiling relied on immunoSEQ multiplex PCR, and the TCRdb table lists in-frame clones only, not all of them. The sample includes about 40,000 clones, around nine tenths of them seen just once. Germline CDR1 reads ENHRY; CDR2 reads SYGVKD. V shed 4 bases and J shed 1 base, with 14 bases lying between them. The CDR3 spans 15 residues. Source: CD8+ T cells from peripheral blood mononuclear cells, taken before pregnancy. This receptor was taken from a female donor with multiple sclerosis, enrolled in a pregnancy study. This chain links TRBV10-3 with TRBJ2-7, with D possibly TRBD2 on 6 matching bases. The CDR3 DNA is TGTGCCATCAGTGGGGGAGGAGGGTTGTCCTACGAGCAGTACTTC. Translated: CAISGGGGLSYEQYF.